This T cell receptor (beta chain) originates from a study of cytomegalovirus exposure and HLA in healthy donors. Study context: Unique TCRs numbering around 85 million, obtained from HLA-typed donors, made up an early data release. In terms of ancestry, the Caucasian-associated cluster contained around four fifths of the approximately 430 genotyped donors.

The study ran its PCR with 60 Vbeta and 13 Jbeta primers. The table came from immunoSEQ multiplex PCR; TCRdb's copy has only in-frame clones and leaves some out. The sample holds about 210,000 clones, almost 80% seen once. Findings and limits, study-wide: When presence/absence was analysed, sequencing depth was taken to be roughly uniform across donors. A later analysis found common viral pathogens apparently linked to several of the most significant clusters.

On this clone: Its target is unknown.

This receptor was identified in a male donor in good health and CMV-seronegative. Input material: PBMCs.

CDR3 DNA: TGTGCCAGCGGGGGAGGGCAGGTGCGTGGCTACACCTTC. Its protein is CASGGGQVRGYTF. The rearrangement joins TRBV9 to TRBJ1-2; perhaps TRBD1 as D (5 bases). The ends were cut back, 7 bases at V and 7 bases at J, with 17 bases in the middle. The CDR3 has 13 amino acids. Per germline, CDR1 SGDLS and CDR2 YYNGEE.